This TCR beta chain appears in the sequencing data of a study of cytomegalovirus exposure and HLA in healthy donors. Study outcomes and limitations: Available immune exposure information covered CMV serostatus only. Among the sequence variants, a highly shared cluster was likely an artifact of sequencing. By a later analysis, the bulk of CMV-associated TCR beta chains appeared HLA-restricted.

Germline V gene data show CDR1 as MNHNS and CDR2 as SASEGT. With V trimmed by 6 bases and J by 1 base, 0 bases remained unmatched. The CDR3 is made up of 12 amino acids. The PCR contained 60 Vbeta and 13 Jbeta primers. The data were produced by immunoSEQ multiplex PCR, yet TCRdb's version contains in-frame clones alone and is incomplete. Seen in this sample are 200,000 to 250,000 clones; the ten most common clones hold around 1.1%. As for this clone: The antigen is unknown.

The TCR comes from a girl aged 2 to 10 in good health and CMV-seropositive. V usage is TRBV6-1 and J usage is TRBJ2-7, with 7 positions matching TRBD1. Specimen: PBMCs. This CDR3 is CASSRGSYEQYF. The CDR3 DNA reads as TGTGCCAGCAGCAGGGGGTCCTACGAGCAGTACTTC.